This T cell receptor (beta chain) appears in the sequencing data of a study of T-cell reconstitution after alpha-beta-depleted transplantation in children. TCRbeta library preparation incorporated unique molecular identifiers. Each CDR3 protein gets one entry after TCRdb re-called the PCR reads with MiXCR. In the table there are 90,000 to 95,000 distinct CDR3 sequences, 10% to 15% of which are singletons. CDR3 length: 13 amino acids. Trimming pared 7 bases from V and 1 base from J, leaving 13 bases between. CDR1 and CDR2 (germline): SQVTM, ANQGSEA. In its sample, this clonotype was seen a few times. The V call is TRBV29-1, the J call TRBJ1-1, with D possibly TRBD1 on 6 matching bases. The specimen was PBMCs from the stem cell graft donor, collected from the stem cell graft. The receptor was derived from a human donor who donated a stem cell graft to a child with inherited bone marrow failure. The DNA of the CDR3 is TGCAGCGGGGGAGGGGGGGGGAACACTGAAGCTTTCTTT. It yields the protein CSGGGGGNTEAFF.